One sample yielded the 5 T cell receptor beta chains listed below, sequenced in a study of cytomegalovirus exposure and HLA in healthy donors. Amplification used 60 Vbeta primers and 13 Jbeta primers. Sequencing used immunoSEQ multiplex PCR; TCRdb keeps in-frame clones, though not all of them. The repertoire holds over 150,000 clones, with around four fifths as singletons. Sequenced sample: PBMCs. The receptors stem from a woman aged 45 to 65 in good health and CMV-seronegative.

V and J are TRBV2 and TRBJ2-3; perhaps TRBD2 as D (6 bases). The germline gives CDR1 SNHLY, CDR2 FYNNEI. The CDR3 sequence is 17 residues long. Deletions cut 2 bases from V and 0 bases from J, with 15 bases between. Written as DNA, the CDR3 is TGTGCCAGCAGTGAATCCGGCAGGGACTTGAGCACAGATACGCAGTATTTT. Translation gives CASSESGRDLSTDTQYF.

The rearrangement links TRBV27 to TRBJ2-3, with a possible D match to TRBD1 (6 bases). Germline assignment: CDR1 MNHEY and CDR2 SMNVEV (reference sequence). CDR3 size: 13 residues. V lost 4 bases and J 3 bases, leaving 8 bases between the germline ends. CDR3 region: CASSYRATDTQYF. DNA of the CDR3: TGTGCCAGCAGTTACAGGGCTACAGATACGCAGTATTTT.

The chain is built from TRBV13 and TRBJ2-1; 9 nucleotides align to TRBD1. The CDR3 runs to 15 residues. The germline gives CDR1 PRHDT, CDR2 FYEKMQ (reference sequence). The trim removed 5 bases at V and 3 bases at J, leaving 5 bases unmatched. The CDR3 DNA reads TGTGCCAGCAGCCCTCAGACAGGGGGCTACAATGAGCAGTTCTTC. Amino acid sequence: CASSPQTGGYNEQFF.

CDR3 DNA: TGTGCCAGCAGCTTACAGAACTCTGGAAACACCATATATTTT. As protein: CASSLQNSGNTIYF. The chain uses TRBV7-2 and TRBJ1-3; D is ambiguous. The germline V and J ends were trimmed by 2 bases and 0 bases, with 5 bases remaining between them. There are 14 residues in the CDR3. CDR1 is SGHTA, CDR2 FQGNSA, per germline. Supplemented by reference TRBV7-2 and TRBJ1-3, the full variable domain reads GAGVSQSPSNKVTEKGKDVELRCDPISGHTALYWYRQSLGQGLEFLIYFQGNSAPDKSGLPSDRFSAERTGGSVSTLTIQRTQQEDSAVYLCASSLQNSGNTIYFGEGSWLTVV.

The chain has TRBV6-6 and TRBJ2-6; perhaps TRBD1 as D (5 bases). Germline V gene sequence: CDR1 MNHNY, CDR2 SVGAGI (reference sequence). This CDR3 has 16 residues. The V and J ends lost 3 bases and 0 bases respectively, with 9 bases between them. The CDR3 protein is CASSYTGDSGANVLTF. The CDR3 DNA sequence: TGTGCCAGCAGTTATACAGGTGACTCTGGGGCCAACGTCCTGACTTTC.